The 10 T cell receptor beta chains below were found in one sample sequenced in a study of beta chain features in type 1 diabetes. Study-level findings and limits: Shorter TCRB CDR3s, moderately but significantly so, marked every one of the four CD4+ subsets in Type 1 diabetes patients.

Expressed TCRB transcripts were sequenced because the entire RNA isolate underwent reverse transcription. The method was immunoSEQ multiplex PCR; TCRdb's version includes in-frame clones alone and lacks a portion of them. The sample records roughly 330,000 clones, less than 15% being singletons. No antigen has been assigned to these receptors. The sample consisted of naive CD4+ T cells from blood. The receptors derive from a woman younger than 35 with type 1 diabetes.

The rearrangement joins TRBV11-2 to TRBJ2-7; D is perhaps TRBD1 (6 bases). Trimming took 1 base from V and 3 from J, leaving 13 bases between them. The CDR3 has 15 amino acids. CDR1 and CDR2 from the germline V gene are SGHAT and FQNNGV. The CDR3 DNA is TGTGCCAGCAGCTTAGGCGGGCAGGGGTTCTACGAGCAGTACGTC. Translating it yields CASSLGGQGFYEQYV.

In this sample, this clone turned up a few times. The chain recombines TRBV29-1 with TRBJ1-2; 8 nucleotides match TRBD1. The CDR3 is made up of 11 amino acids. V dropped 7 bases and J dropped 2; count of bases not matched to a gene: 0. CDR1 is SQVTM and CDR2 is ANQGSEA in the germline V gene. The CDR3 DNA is TGCAGCGGACAGGGGAACTATGGCTACACCTTC. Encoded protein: CSGQGNYGYTF. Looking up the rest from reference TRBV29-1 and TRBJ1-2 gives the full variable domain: SAVISQKPSRDICQRGTSLTIQCQVDSQVTMMFWYRQQPGQSLTLIATANQGSEATYESGFVIDKFPISRPNLTFSTLTVSNMSPEDSSIYLCSGQGNYGYTFGSGTRLTVV.

CDR3 DNA: TGCAGCGTTGAATACAGGGCTTTTTCCTACGAGCAGTACTTC. Translating it yields CSVEYRAFSYEQYF. The V call is TRBV29-1, the J call TRBJ2-7, with TRBD1 as a possible D gene (6 bases). Germline CDR1 is SQVTM and CDR2 is ANQGSEA. V lost 2 bases to trimming and J lost 1 base, with 12 bases between them. The CDR3 extends over 14 amino acids.

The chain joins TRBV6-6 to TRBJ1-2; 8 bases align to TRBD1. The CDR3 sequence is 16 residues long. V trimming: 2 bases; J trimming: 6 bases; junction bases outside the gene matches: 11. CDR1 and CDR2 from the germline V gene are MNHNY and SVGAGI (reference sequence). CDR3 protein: CASSYKGWTGKNGYTF. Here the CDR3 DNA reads TGTGCCAGCAGTTACAAAGGCTGGACAGGGAAGAATGGCTACACCTTC.

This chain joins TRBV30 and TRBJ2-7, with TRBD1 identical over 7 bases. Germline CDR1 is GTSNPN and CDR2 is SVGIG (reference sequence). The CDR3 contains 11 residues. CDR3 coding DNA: TGTCCCCGACAGGGTAAGAACGAGCAGTACGTC. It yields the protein CPRQGKNEQYV.

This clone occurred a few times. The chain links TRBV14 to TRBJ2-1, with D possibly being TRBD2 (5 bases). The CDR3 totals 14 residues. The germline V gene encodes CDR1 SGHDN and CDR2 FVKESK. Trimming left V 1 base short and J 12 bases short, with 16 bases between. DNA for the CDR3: TGTGCCAGCAGCCAAGCCGTAAGCGGCGCACTGCAGTTCTTC. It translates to CASSQAVSGALQFF.

The CDR3 DNA reads as TGTGCCAGCAGCTTAGACAGCCGCTCCTACAATGAGCAGTTCTTC. Amino acids: CASSLDSRSYNEQFF. The chain uses TRBV7-9 and TRBJ2-1; D is undetermined. CDR1 and CDR2 from the germline V gene are SEHNR and FQNEAQ (reference sequence). This CDR3 comprises 15 residues. The V and J ends lost 1 base and 0 bases respectively, with 7 bases between them.

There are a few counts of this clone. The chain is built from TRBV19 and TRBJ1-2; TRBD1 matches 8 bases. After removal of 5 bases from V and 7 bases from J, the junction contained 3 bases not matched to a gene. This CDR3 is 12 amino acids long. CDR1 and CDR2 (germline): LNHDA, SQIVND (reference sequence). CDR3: CASSPDRGGYTF. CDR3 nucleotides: TGTGCCAGTAGTCCTGACAGGGGTGGCTACACCTTC.

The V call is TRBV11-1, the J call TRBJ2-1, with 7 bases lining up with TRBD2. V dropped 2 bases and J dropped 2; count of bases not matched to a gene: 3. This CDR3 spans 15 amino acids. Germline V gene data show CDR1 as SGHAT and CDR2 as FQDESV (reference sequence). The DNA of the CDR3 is TGTGCCAGCAGCTTATCAACTAGCGCCTACAATGAGCAGTTCTTC. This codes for CASSLSTSAYNEQFF.

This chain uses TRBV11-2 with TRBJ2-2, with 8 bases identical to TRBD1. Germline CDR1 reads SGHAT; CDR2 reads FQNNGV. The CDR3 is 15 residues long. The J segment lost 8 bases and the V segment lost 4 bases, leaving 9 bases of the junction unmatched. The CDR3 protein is CASSSQGGPWGELFF. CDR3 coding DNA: TGTGCCAGCAGCTCACAGGGGGGTCCTTGGGGGGAGCTGTTTTTT.